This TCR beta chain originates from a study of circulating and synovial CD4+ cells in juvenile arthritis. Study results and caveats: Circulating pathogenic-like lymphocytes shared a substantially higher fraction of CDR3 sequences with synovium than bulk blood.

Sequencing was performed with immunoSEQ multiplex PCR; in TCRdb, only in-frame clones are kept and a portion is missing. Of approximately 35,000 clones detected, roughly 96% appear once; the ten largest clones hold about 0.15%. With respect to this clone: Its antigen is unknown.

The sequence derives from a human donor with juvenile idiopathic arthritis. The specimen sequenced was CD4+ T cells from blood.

The chain's CDR3 is CASSSDRGNEKLFF. CDR3 nucleotide sequence: TGTGCCAGCTCATCGGACAGGGGCAATGAAAAACTGTTTTTT. This chain joins TRBV18 and TRBJ1-4; TRBD1 agrees at 9 bases. The CDR3 consists of 14 residues. Germline-derived CDR1 and CDR2 are KGHSH and LQKENI. The junction had 3 bases not matched to a gene; V was cut back by 5 bases and J by 5 bases. Complete variable domain (other parts from reference TRBV18 and TRBJ1-4): NAGVMQNPRHLVRRRGQEARLRCSPMKGHSHVYWYRQLPEEGLKFMVYLQKENIIDESGMPKERFSAEFPKEGPSILRIQQVVRGDSAAYFCASSSDRGNEKLFFGSGTQLSVL.